The rows below give T cell receptor beta chains drawn from one sample of a study of CXCR3-negative and CXCR3-positive naive CD8 T cells. TCRdb reprocessed the 5' RACE reads; each CDR3 protein has one entry and no DNA is given. This sample's table reports about 8,300 distinct CDR3 sequences. The sequencing input was naive CXCR3- CD8+ T cells from blood. The receptors were gathered from a human donor in good health. Some clones in this sample may be carry-over from other donors' samples. Both conserved end residues are part of each CDR3. Clone size appears in some rows only: once, few, many, or a class for an expanded clone.

CDR3aa	v_gene	j_gene	abundance
CASSPFGIEDTEAFF	TRBV18	TRBJ1-1	medium-sized
CASSGLTNYGYTF	TRBV25-1	TRBJ1-2	-
CASSLSGNYEQYF	TRBV7-3	TRBJ2-7	-
CASSPDTNSYEQYF	TRBV5-5	TRBJ2-7	medium-sized
CSVRTGIQETQYF	TRBV29-1	TRBJ2-5	-
CSVETPGQGDTEAFF	TRBV29-1	TRBJ1-1	medium-sized
CASSPQSSGNVPRETQYF	TRBV18	TRBJ2-5	-
CASSQSAYTEAFF	TRBV4-3	TRBJ1-1	-
CSARDIAGGSTDTQYF	TRBV20-1	TRBJ2-3	medium-sized
CASSQGTRALVAFF	TRBV4-1	TRBJ1-1	medium-sized
CASSYVSGANTGELFF	TRBV28	TRBJ2-2	-
CSVVPTGRYEQYF	TRBV29-1	TRBJ2-7	-
CASSHETDRGPYAQPQHF	TRBV23-1	TRBJ1-5	medium-sized
CASREETQPQHF	TRBV19	TRBJ1-5	-
CASSFTTGDQPQHF	TRBV12-3/TRBV12-4	TRBJ1-5	-
CSVLTRDTYEQYF	TRBV29-1	TRBJ2-7	-
CASSLEFSYNEQFF	TRBV5-1	TRBJ2-1	medium-sized